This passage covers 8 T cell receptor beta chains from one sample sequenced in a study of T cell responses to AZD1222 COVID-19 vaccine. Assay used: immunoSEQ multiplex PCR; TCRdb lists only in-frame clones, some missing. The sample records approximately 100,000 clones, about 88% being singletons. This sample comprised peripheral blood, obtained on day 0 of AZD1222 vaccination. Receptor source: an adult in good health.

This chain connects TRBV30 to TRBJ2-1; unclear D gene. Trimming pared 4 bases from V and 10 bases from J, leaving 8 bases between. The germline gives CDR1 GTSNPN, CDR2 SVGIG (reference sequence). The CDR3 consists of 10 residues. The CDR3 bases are TGTGCCTGGACGGAAACAGAGCAGTTCTTC. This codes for CAWTETEQFF. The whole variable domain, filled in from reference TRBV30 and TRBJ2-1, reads SQTIHQWPATLVQPVGSPLSLECTVEGTSNPNLYWYRQAAGRGLQLLFYSVGIGQISSEVPQNLSASRPQDRQFILSSKKLLLSDSGFYLCAWTETEQFFGPGTRLTVL.

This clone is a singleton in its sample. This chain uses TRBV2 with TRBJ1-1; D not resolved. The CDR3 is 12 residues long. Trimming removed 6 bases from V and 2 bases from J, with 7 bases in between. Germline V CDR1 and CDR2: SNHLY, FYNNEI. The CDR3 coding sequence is TGTGCCAGCAGCTCAAAAAACACTGAAGCTTTCTTT. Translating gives CASSSKNTEAFF.

DNA of the CDR3: TGTGCCAGCAGTCAAGACAGGGTATCCTACGAGCAGTACTTC. This sequence encodes CASSQDRVSYEQYF. The V call is TRBV27, the J call TRBJ2-7; 7 bases are shared with TRBD1. The trim removed 5 bases at V and 1 base at J, leaving 5 bases unmatched. The CDR3 is 14 amino acids. Germline loops: CDR1 MNHEY, CDR2 SMNVEV (reference sequence).

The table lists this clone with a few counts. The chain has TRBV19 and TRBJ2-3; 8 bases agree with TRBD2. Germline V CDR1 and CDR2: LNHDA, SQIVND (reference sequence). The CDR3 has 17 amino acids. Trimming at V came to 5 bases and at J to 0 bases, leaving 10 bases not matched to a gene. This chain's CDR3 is CASSARGSGVSTDTQYF. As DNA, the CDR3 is TGTGCCAGTAGTGCCCGGGGTAGCGGGGTTAGCACAGATACGCAGTATTTT.

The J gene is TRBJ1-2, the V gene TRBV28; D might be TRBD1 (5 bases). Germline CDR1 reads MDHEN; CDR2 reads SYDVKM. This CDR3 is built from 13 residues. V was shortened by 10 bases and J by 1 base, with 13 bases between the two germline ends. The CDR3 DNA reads TGTGCCACCAAAGAGACAGTTAACTATGGCTACACCTTC. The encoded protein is CATKETVNYGYTF.

The CDR3 DNA reads as TGTGCCAGCAGTGAAGGCAGGGGATTCTCCTACGAGCAGTACTTC. Translated: CASSEGRGFSYEQYF. The V call is TRBV6-1, the J call TRBJ2-7; D might be TRBD1 (6 bases). The CDR3 is 15 residues long. The V gene's germline CDR1 is MNHNS and CDR2 SASEGT. Trimming took 1 base from V and 0 from J, leaving 10 bases between them.

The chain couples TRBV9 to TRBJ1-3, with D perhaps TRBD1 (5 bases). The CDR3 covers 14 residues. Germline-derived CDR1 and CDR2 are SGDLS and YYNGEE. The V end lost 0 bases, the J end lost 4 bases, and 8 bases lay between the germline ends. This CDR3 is CASSVAGGGNTIYF. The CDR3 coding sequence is TGTGCCAGCAGCGTAGCTGGGGGGGGAAACACCATATATTTT.

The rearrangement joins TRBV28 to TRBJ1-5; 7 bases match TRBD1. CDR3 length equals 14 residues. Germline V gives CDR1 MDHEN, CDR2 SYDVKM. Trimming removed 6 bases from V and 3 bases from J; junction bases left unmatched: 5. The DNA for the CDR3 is TGTGCCAGCAGCCTGGGACAGATCAATCAGCCCCAGCATTTT. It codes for CASSLGQINQPQHF. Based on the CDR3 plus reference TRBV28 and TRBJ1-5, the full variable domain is DVKVTQSSRYLVKRTGEKVFLECVQDMDHENMFWYRQDPGLGLRLIYFSYDVKMKEKGDIPEGYSVSREKKERFSLILESASTNQTSMYLCASSLGQINQPQHFGDGTRLSIL.